This T cell receptor beta chain was sequenced for a study of shared clonotypes between healthy human individuals. Some clones are missing from TCRdb's copy, which holds only in-frame ones; the method was immunoSEQ multiplex PCR. This table has over a million clones, more than 95% appearing once. Germline lookup yields CDR1 SGHKS and CDR2 YYEKEE (reference sequence). Deletions cut 4 bases from V and 2 bases from J, with 19 bases between. The CDR3 length is 16 residues. Donors were healthy HIV-negative adults without recently reported acute infections or vaccinations. This receptor was obtained from a young man in good health. The chain links TRBV5-5 to TRBJ2-7; no firm D call. The sample was naive CD4+ T cells sorted from blood. Subset here: CD45RA+ positively selected. CDR3 nucleotides: TGTGCCAGCAGCAAGACGGTGACGAATGCCGCCTACGAGCAGTACTTC. This gives the protein CASSKTVTNAAYEQYF.